Following are 8 T cell receptor beta chains from one sample sequenced in a study of cytomegalovirus exposure and HLA in healthy donors. Primers included in the PCR were 60 Vbeta and 13 Jbeta primers. Sequencing used immunoSEQ multiplex PCR; TCRdb keeps in-frame clones, though not all of them. The sample records around 170,000 clones, roughly 77% being singletons. The sample taken for sequencing was PBMCs. The receptors stem from a woman aged 30 to 39 in good health and CMV-seropositive.

This clone appeared a few times. The J gene is TRBJ2-2, the V gene TRBV4-3; tentative D call: TRBD1 (5 bases). The CDR3 sequence is 15 residues long. Germline V gives CDR1 LGHNA, CDR2 YSLEER. The V gene lost 7 bases and the J gene lost 1 base, with 13 bases spanning the gap. The CDR3 loop reads CASTWRQGNTGELFF. The CDR3 nucleotides read TGCGCCAGCACATGGCGGCAGGGGAACACCGGGGAGCTGTTTTTT.

This chain joins TRBV4-1 and TRBJ1-4; no clear D gene. The CDR3 extends over 16 amino acids. Per the germline V gene, CDR1 is MGHRA and CDR2 is YSYEKL. Trimming removed 3 bases from V and 0 bases from J, with 11 bases in between. The CDR3 loop reads CASSHLVTTTNEKLFF. CDR3 DNA: TGCGCCAGCAGCCACCTCGTGACAACAACTAATGAAAAACTGTTTTTT.

V and J are TRBV5-6 and TRBJ1-2, with TRBD1 as a possible D gene (6 bases). V was pared by 3 bases and J by 0 bases, with 12 bases between. The CDR3 consists of 15 residues. Germline CDR1 is SGHDT and CDR2 is YYEEEE. The CDR3 DNA is TGTGCCAGCAGCTCGTACAGGGAATCTAACTATGGCTACACCTTC. This codes for CASSSYRESNYGYTF.

The rearrangement uses TRBV14 and TRBJ2-7; 9 nucleotides agree with TRBD1. The CDR3 consists of 15 residues. J lost 1 base, V lost 6 bases, and 7 bases had no gene match. Germline-derived CDR1 and CDR2 are SGHDN and FVKESK. The CDR3 sequence: CASSPDRGRSYEQYF. Here the CDR3 DNA reads TGTGCCAGCAGTCCGGACAGGGGCAGGTCCTACGAGCAGTACTTC.

This clone has more than one count but fewer than ten. The chain combines TRBV5-1 with TRBJ1-1; 9 nucleotides agree with TRBD1. V lost 2 bases to trimming and J lost 3 bases; unmatched junction nucleotides: 5. CDR3 length: 15 amino acids. Germline V gene data show CDR1 as SGHRS and CDR2 as YFSETQ. The DNA for the CDR3 is TGCGCCAGCAGCTTTCAGACAGGGGGGTACACTGAAGCTTTCTTT. The encoded protein is CASSFQTGGYTEAFF.

Note on this clone: Other nucleotide sequences in the sample specify the same CDR3. The chain links TRBV9 to TRBJ2-3; no clear D. The germline V and J ends were trimmed by 0 bases and 4 bases, with 12 bases remaining between them. From germline, CDR1 is SGDLS and CDR2 YYNGEE. The CDR3 runs 15 residues. CDR3 in amino acids: CASSVDGVGADTQYF. The CDR3 bases are TGTGCCAGCAGCGTAGATGGAGTAGGCGCAGATACGCAGTATTTT.

The chain combines TRBV2 with TRBJ1-2; D remains unclear. CDR1 and CDR2 (germline): SNHLY, FYNNEI. Trimming cost V 3 bases and J 4 bases, with 15 bases left between them. There are 15 residues in the CDR3. CDR3 bases: TGTGCCAGCAGTGAGGCTGGCCAGACTATCTATGGCTACACCTTC. Its translation is CASSEAGQTIYGYTF.

This clone appeared once. This sequence joins TRBV11-3 and TRBJ2-5; D unresolved. The J call is in doubt because the DNA end fits TRBJ2-7 better. Germline V gene data show CDR1 as SGHNT and CDR2 as YENEEA. The CDR3 contains 14 residues. In nucleotides, the CDR3 is TGTGCCAGCAGCGCCCCCCAGACTGTTTACGAGCAGTACTTC. Amino acids: CASSAPQTVYEQYF.